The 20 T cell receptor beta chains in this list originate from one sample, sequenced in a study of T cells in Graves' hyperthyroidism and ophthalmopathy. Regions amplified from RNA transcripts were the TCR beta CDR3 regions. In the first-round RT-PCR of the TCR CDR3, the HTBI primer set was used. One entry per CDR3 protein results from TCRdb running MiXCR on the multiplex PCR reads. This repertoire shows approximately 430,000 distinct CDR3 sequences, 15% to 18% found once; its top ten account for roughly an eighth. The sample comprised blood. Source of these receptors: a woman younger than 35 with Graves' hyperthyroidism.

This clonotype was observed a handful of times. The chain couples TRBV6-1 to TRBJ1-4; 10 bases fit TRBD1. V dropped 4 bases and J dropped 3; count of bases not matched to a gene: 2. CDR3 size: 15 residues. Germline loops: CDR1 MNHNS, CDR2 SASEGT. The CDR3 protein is CASSGQGAANEKLFF. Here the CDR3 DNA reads TGTGCCAGCAGTGGACAGGGGGCGGCTAATGAAAAACTGTTTTTT.

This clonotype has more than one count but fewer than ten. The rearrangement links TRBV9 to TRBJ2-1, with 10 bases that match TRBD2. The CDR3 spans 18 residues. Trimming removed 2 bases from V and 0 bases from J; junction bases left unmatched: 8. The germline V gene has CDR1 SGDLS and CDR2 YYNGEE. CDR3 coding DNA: TGTGCCAGCAGCGTGGGCCTAGCGGGAGACTTCTCCTACAATGAGCAGTTCTTC. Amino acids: CASSVGLAGDFSYNEQFF.

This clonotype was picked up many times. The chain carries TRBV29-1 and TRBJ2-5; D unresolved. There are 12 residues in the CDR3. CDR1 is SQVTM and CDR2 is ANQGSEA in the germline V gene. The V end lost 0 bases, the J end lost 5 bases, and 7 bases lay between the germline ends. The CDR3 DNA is TGCAGCGTTGAAGATCTCTTGGAGACCCAGTACTTC. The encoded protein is CSVEDLLETQYF.

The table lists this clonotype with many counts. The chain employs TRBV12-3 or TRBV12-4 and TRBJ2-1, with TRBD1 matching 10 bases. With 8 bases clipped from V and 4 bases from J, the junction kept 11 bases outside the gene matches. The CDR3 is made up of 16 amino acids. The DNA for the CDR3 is TGTGCCAGCCTCCCCTCTTGGGACAGGGGATACAATGAGCAGTTCTTC. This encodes CASLPSWDRGYNEQFF.

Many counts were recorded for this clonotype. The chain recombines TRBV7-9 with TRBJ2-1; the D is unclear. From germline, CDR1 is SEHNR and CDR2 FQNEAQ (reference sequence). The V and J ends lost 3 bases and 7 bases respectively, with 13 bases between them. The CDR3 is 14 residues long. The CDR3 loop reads CASSFLGPPNEQFF. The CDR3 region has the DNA TGTGCCAGCAGCTTCCTAGGTCCCCCTAATGAGCAGTTCTTC.

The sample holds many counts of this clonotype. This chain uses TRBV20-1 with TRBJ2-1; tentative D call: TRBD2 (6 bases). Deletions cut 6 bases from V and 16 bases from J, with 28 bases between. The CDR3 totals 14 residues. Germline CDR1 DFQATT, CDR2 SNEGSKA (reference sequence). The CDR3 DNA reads TGCAGTGCCTCGACTAGAGCGGCGTCTATGAGCAGTTTCTTC. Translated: CSASTRAASMSSFF.

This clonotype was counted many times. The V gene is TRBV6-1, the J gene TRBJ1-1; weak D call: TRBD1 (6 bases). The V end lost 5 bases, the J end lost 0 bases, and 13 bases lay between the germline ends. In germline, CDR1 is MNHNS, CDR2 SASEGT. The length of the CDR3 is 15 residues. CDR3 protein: CASSRDRSLNTEAFF. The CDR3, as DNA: TGTGCCAGCAGTCGCGACAGGAGTTTGAACACTGAAGCTTTCTTT.

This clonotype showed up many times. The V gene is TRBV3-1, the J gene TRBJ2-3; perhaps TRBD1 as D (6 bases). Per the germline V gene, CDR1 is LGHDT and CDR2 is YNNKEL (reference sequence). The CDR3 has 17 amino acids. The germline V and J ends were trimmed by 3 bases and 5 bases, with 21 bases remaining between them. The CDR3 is CASSQEDRPPLRDTQYF. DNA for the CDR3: TGTGCCAGCAGCCAGGAAGACAGGCCCCCCCTTAGAGATACGCAGTATTTT.

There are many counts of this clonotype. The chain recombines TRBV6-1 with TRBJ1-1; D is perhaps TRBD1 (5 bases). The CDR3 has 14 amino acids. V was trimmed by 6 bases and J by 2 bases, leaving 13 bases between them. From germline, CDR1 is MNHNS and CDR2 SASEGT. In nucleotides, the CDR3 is TGTGCCAGCAGCGGTCGGACACCTAACACTGAAGCTTTCTTT. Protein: CASSGRTPNTEAFF.

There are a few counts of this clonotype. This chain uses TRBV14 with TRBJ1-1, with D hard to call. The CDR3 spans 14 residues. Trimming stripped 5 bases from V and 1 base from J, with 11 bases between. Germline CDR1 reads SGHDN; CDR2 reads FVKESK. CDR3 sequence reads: CASSKLTKNTEAFF. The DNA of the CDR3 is TGTGCCAGCAGCAAACTTACAAAGAACACTGAAGCTTTCTTT. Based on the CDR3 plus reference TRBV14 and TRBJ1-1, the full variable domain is EAGVTQFPSHSVIEKGQTVTLRCDPISGHDNLYWYRRVMGKEIKFLLHFVKESKQDESGMPNNRFLAERTGGTYSTLKVQPAELEDSGVYFCASSKLTKNTEAFFGQGTRLTVV.

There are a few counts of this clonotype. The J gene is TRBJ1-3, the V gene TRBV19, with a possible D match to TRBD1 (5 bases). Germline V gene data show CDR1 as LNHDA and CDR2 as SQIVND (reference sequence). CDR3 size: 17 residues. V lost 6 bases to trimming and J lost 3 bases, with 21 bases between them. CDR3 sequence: CASRPGPTLAVGNTIYF. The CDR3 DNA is TGTGCCAGTAGACCGGGACCGACGTTGGCTGTTGGAAACACCATATATTTT. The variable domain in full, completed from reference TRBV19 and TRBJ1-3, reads DGGITQSPKYLFRKEGQNVTLSCEQNLNHDAMYWYRQDPGQGLRLIYYSQIVNDFQKGDIAEGYSVSREKKESFPLTVTSAQKNPTAFYLCASRPGPTLAVGNTIYFGEGSWLTVV.

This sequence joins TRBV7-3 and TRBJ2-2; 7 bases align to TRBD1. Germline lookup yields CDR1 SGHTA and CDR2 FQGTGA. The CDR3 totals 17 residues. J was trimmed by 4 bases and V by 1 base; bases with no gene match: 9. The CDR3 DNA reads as TGTGCCAGCAGCTTAAACTCAGCGACAGGGATCACCGGGGAGCTGTTTTTT. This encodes CASSLNSATGITGELFF. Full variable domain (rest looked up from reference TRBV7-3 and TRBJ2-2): GAGVSQTPSNKVTEKGKYVELRCDPISGHTALYWYRQSLGQGPEFLIYFQGTGAADDSGLPNDRFFAVRPEGSVSTLKIQRTERGDSAVYLCASSLNSATGITGELFFGEGSRLTVL.

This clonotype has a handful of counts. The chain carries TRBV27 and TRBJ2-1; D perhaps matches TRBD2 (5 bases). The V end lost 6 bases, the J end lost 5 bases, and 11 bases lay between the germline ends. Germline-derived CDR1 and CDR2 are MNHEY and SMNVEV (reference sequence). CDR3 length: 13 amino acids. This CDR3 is CASSYTSHNEQFF. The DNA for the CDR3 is TGTGCCAGCAGCTATACTAGTCACAATGAGCAGTTCTTC.

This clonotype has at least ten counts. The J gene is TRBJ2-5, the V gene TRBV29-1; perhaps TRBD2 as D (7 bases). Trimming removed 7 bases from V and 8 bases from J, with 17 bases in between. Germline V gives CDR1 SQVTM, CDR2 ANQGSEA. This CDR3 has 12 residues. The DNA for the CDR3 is TGCAGCGCAGTTTGGGGAGGGGGTACCCAGTACTTC. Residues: CSAVWGGGTQYF.

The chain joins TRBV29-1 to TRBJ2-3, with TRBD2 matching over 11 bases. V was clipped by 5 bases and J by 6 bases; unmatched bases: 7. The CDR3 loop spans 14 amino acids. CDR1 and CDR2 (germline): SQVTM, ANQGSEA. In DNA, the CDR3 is TGCAGCGTTCCACTAGCGGGGGACCGTGATACGCAGTATTTT. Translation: CSVPLAGDRDTQYF.

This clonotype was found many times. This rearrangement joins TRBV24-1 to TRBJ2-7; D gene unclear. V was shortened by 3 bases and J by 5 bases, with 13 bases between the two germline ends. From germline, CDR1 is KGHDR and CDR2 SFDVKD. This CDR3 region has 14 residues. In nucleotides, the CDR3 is TGTGCCACCAGTGATGCCCGCGAGGCGAACGAGCAGTACTTC. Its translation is CATSDAREANEQYF.

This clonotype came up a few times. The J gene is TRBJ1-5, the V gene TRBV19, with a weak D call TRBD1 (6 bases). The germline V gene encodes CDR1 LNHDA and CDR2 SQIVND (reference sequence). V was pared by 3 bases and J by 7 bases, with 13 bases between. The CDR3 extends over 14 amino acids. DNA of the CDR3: TGTGCCAGTAGTATTTCCGGGGGCGGGCAGCCCCAGCATTTT. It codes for CASSISGGGQPQHF.

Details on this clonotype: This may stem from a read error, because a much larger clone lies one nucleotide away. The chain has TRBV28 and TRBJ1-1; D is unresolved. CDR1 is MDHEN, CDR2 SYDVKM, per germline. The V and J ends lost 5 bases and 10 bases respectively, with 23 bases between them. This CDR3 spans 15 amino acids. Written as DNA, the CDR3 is TGTGCCAGCAGTCGGACTACTGCCCTCAACTATGGAGCTTTCTTT. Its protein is CASSRTTALNYGAFF.

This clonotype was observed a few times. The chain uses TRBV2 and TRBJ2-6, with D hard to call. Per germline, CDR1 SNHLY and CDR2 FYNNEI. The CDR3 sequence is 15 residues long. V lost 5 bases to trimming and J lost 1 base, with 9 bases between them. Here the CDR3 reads CASSPEVSGANVLTF. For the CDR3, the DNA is TGTGCCAGCAGTCCCGAAGTATCTGGGGCCAACGTCCTGACTTTC.

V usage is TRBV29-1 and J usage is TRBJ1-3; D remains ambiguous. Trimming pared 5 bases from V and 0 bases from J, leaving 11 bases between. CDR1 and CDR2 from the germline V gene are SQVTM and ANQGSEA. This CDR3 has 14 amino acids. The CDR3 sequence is CSVKGVSSGNTIYF. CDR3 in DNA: TGCAGCGTTAAGGGCGTAAGCTCTGGAAACACCATATATTTT.